This T cell receptor beta chain was captured by sequencing in a study of cytomegalovirus exposure and HLA in healthy donors. PCR involved 60 Vbeta and 13 Jbeta primers. Method: immunoSEQ multiplex PCR; TCRdb's copy keeps in-frame clones and lacks some. The data show 95,000 to 110,000 clones, over 75% seen once. This CDR3 spans 15 amino acids. CDR1 is LNHNV, CDR2 YYDKDF, per germline (reference sequence). V lost 2 bases to trimming and J lost 3 bases; unmatched junction nucleotides: 2. This TCR was recovered from a male donor in good health and CMV-seronegative. V gene TRBV15 combines with J gene TRBJ2-3; 10 nucleotides align to TRBD2. Sequencing was done on a sample of PBMCs. The CDR3 sequence is CATSRRTSGTDTQYF. The CDR3 coding sequence is TGTGCCACCAGCAGAAGGACTAGCGGAACAGATACGCAGTATTTT.